Sequencing of this T cell receptor beta chain was carried out in a study of blood T cell repertoires in COVID-19. Study-level information: Acute and convalescent COVID-19 specimens originated in the United States, Italy and Spain.

In the study's own analysis: Nucleated cell counts were estimated from reference gene primer amplification. Assay: immunoSEQ multiplex PCR; the TCRdb copy retains only in-frame clones and omits some. The V and J calls and clone size are taken from that table; D and trimming were inferred from the DNA. The profile covers some 250,000 clones, with roughly 86% appearing a single time and 6% to 9% taken by the ten largest. CDR1 SGHRS and CDR2 YFSETQ come from the germline V gene. This CDR3 has 14 amino acids. V shed 3 bases, J shed 6 bases, and the junction held 6 bases outside the gene matches. The sequence derives from a woman aged 70 to 79 with active or convalescent COVID-19. Sequencing input: peripheral blood. This chain connects TRBV5-1 to TRBJ1-2, with 9 nucleotides matching TRBD1. CDR3 in DNA: TGCGCCAGCAGCTCGCTAACAGGGGGCCATGGCTACACCTTC. Protein product: CASSSLTGGHGYTF.